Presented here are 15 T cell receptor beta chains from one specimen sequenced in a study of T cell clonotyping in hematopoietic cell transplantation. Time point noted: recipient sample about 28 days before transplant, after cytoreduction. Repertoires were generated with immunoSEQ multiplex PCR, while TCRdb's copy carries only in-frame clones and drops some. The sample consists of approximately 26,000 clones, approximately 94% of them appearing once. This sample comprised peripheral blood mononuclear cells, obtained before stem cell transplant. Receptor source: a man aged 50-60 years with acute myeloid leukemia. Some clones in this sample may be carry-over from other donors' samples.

The CDR3 coding sequence is TGTGCCAGCAGCCCCGGACAGGGGGTGAGGGAGCAGTACTTC. Protein product: CASSPGQGVREQYF. The gene calls are TRBV28 and TRBJ2-7, with 10 bases lining up with TRBD1. The CDR3 is 14 amino acids. From germline, CDR1 is MDHEN and CDR2 SYDVKM. J was trimmed by 7 bases and V by 6 bases; bases with no gene match: 9.

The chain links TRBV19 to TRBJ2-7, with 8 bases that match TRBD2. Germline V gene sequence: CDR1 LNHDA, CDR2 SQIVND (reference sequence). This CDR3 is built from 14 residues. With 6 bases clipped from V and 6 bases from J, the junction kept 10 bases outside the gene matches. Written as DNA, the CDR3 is TGTGCCAGTAGGAGCCGAGCGGGAGTCCTCGAGCAGTACTTC. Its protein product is CASRSRAGVLEQYF.

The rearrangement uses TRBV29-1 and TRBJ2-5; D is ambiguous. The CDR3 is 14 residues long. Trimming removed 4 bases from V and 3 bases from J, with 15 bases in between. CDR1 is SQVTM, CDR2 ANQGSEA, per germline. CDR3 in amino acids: CSVVPVGSKETQYF. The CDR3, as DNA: TGCAGCGTTGTTCCGGTAGGGTCCAAAGAGACCCAGTACTTC.

The CDR3 spells CASSGASTIYF. The CDR3 DNA reads as TGTGCCAGCAGTGGCGCCAGCACCATATATTTT. This chain connects TRBV25-1 to TRBJ1-3; D call uncertain. Germline lookup yields CDR1 MGHDK and CDR2 SYGVNS. The V end was cut by 4 bases, the J end by 9 bases, with 7 bases between. This CDR3 is 11 amino acids long.

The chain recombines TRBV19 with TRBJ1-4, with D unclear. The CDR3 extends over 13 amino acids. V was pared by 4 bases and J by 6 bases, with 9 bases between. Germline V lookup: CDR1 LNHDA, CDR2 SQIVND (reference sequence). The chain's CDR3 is CASSTYGYEKLFF. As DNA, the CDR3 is TGTGCCAGTAGTACCTACGGTTATGAAAAACTGTTTTTT.

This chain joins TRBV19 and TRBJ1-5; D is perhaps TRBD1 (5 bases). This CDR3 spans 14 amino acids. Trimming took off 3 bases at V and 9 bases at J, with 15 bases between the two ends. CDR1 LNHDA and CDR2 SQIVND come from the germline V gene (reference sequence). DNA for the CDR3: TGTGCCAGTAGTATTCAGGGCAGCCGAGGGCCCCAGCATTTT. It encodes CASSIQGSRGPQHF.

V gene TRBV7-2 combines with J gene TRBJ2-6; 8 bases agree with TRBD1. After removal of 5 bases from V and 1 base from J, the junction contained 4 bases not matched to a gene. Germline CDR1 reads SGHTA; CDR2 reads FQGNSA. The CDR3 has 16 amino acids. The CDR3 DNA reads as TGTGCCAGCAGCCGTACAGGGGGGTCTGGGGCCAACGTCCTGACTTTC. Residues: CASSRTGGSGANVLTF.

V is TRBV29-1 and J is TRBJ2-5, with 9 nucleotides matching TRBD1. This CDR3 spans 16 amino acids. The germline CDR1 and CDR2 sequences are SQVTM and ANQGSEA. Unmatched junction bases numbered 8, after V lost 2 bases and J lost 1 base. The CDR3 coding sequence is TGCAGCGTTGAAAGGGGGGACAGGGACCCCCAAGAGACCCAGTACTTC. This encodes CSVERGDRDPQETQYF.

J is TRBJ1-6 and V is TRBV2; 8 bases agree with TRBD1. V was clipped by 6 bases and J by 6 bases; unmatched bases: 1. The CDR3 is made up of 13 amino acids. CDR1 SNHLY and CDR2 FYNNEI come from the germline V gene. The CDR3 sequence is CASRGTGNSPLHF. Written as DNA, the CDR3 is TGTGCCAGCAGGGGGACAGGTAATTCACCCCTCCACTTT.

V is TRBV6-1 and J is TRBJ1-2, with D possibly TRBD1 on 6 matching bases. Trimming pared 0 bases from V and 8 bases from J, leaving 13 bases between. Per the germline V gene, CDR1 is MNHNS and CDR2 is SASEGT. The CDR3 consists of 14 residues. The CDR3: CASSEARGGRGYTF. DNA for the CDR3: TGTGCCAGCAGTGAAGCGCGAGGGGGGAGGGGCTACACCTTC.

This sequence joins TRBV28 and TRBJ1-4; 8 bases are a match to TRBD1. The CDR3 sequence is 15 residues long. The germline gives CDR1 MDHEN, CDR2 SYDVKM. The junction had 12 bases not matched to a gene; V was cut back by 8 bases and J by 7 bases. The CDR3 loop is CASSGGQGAFEKLFF. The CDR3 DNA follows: TGTGCCAGCTCCGGCGGGCAGGGGGCGTTTGAAAAACTGTTTTTT.

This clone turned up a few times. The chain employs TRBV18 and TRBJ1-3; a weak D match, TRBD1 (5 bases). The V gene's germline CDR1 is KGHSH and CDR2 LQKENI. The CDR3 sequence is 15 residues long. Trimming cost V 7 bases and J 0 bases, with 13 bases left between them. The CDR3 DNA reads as TGTGCCAGCTTGCCGGGACCGAGCTCTGGAAACACCATATATTTT. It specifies CASLPGPSSGNTIYF. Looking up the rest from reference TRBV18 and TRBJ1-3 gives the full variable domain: NAGVMQNPRHLVRRRGQEARLRCSPMKGHSHVYWYRQLPEEGLKFMVYLQKENIIDESGMPKERFSAEFPKEGPSILRIQQVVRGDSAAYFCASLPGPSSGNTIYFGEGSWLTVV.

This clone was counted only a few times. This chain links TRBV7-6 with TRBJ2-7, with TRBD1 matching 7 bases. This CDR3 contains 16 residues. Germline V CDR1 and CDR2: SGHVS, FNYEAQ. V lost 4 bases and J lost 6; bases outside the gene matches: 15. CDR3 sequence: CASSSRIGQGVAEQYF. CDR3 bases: TGTGCCAGCAGCTCCAGAATCGGGCAGGGGGTTGCCGAGCAGTACTTC.

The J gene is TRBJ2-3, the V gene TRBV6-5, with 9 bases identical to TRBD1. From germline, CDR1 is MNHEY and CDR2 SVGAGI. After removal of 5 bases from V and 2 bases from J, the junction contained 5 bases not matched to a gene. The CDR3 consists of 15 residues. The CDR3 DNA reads TGTGCCAGCAGTGCCGACAGGGGGGTCACAGATACGCAGTATTTT. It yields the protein CASSADRGVTDTQYF.

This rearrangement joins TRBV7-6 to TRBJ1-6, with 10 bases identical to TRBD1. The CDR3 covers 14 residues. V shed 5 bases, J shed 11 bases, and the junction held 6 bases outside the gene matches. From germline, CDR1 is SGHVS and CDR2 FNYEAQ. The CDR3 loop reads CASSAGTGVPPLHF. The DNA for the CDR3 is TGTGCCAGCAGCGCCGGGACAGGGGTTCCACCCCTCCACTTT.